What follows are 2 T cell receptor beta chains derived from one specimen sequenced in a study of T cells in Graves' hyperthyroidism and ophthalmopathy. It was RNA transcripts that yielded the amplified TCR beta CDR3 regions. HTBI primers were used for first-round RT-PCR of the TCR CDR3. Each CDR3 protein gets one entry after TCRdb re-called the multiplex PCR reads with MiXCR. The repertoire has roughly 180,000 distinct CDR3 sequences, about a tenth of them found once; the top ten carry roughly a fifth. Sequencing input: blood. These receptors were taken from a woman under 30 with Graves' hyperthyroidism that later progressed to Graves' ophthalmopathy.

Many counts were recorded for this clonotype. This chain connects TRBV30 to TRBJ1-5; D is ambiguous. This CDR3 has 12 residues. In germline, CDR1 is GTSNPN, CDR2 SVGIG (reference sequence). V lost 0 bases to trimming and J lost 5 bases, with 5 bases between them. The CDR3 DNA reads TGTGCCTGGAGTGTAACCTATCAGCCCCAGCATTTT. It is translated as CAWSVTYQPQHF.

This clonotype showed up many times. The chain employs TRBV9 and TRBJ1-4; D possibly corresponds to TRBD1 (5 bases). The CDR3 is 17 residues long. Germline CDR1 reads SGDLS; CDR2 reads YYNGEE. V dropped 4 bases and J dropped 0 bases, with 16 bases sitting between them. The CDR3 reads CASSPRQSSATNEKLFF. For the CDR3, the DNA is TGTGCCAGCAGCCCCCGACAGAGCTCTGCAACTAATGAAAAACTGTTTTTT.